This T cell receptor beta chain comes out of a study of cytomegalovirus exposure and HLA in healthy donors. Use of 60 Vbeta and 13 Jbeta primers characterized the PCR. The data were produced by immunoSEQ multiplex PCR, yet TCRdb's version contains in-frame clones alone and is incomplete. This table has 200,000 to 250,000 clones, 80% to 85% appearing once. Germline assignment: CDR1 SGHAT and CDR2 FQNNGV. Trimming shortened V by 3 bases and J by 1 base, and 9 bases separated the two germline ends. The CDR3 runs 14 residues. Sample: PBMCs. This rearrangement joins TRBV11-2 to TRBJ1-1; D is unclear. The source is a woman between 55 and 75 years old in good health and CMV-seropositive. Here the CDR3 DNA reads TGTGCCAGCAGCTTTAGTAATTGGAACACTGAAGCTTTCTTT. Protein: CASSFSNWNTEAFF.